Presented here are 14 T cell receptor beta chains from one specimen sequenced in a study of blood T cell repertoires in COVID-19. TCRdb keeps only in-frame clones here, not all; method: immunoSEQ multiplex PCR. The sample includes some 56,000 clones, about 83% of them seen just once. Input material: peripheral blood. These receptors all come from a woman aged 55-70 years with COVID-19, enrolled during active disease.

V and J are TRBV28 and TRBJ1-4; 11 positions match TRBD1. Germline V gives CDR1 MDHEN, CDR2 SYDVKM. The CDR3 length is 16 residues. Losses at the gene ends were 3 bases for V and 8 bases for J; bases not matched to a gene: 8. This CDR3 reads CASSFWDRGSREKLFF. CDR3 DNA sequence: TGTGCCAGCAGTTTTTGGGACAGGGGGAGTCGCGAAAAACTGTTTTTT.

The chain recombines TRBV7-9 with TRBJ2-1; D might be TRBD1 (6 bases). Germline V gene data show CDR1 as SEHNR and CDR2 as FQNEAQ (reference sequence). This CDR3 has 13 amino acids. Trimming took 5 bases from V and 7 from J, leaving 12 bases between them. The CDR3 region is CASSPTQGNEQFF. The DNA for the CDR3 is TGTGCCAGCAGCCCTACCCAGGGGAATGAGCAGTTCTTC. Filled out from reference TRBV7-9 and TRBJ2-1, the complete variable domain reads DTGVSQNPRHKITKRGQNVTFRCDPISEHNRLYWYRQTLGQGPEFLTYFQNEAQLEKSRLLSDRFSAERPKGSFSTLEIQRTEQGDSAMYLCASSPTQGNEQFFGPGTRLTVL.

This chain connects TRBV11-1 to TRBJ2-1; TRBD1 might be the D (6 bases). The germline CDR1 and CDR2 sequences are SGHAT and FQDESV (reference sequence). V shed 5 bases and J shed 0 bases, with 11 bases lying between them. This CDR3 contains 15 residues. CDR3 sequence reads: CASSPVRGSYNEQFF. CDR3 in DNA: TGTGCCAGCAGCCCCGTCAGGGGCTCCTACAATGAGCAGTTCTTC.

The genes are TRBV5-1 and TRBJ1-2, with no clear D. The CDR3 contains 15 residues. Deletions cut 4 bases from V and 0 bases from J, with 13 bases between. The germline CDR1 and CDR2 sequences are SGHRS and YFSETQ. The CDR3 sequence is CASSQHYGSNYGYTF. The CDR3 DNA reads TGCGCCAGCAGCCAGCACTATGGTTCTAACTATGGCTACACCTTC.

This clone was seen more than once but under ten times. V is TRBV29-1 and J is TRBJ2-2, with 9 bases lining up with TRBD1. The CDR3 totals 13 residues. Germline lookup yields CDR1 SQVTM and CDR2 ANQGSEA. The trim removed 4 bases at V and 6 bases at J, leaving 3 bases unmatched. In nucleotides, the CDR3 is TGCAGCGTTGGGGACAGGGAGGCCGGGGAGCTGTTTTTT. It yields the protein CSVGDREAGELFF.

This clone was picked up one time. In nucleotides, the CDR3 is TGTGCCAGCAGCGTGGGGCACAACACTGAAGCTTTCTTT. Protein sequence: CASSVGHNTEAFF. The V gene is TRBV9, the J gene TRBJ1-1; tentative D call: TRBD1 (5 bases). V dropped 2 bases and J dropped 2 bases, with 7 bases sitting between them. Germline assignment: CDR1 SGDLS and CDR2 YYNGEE. This CDR3 is 13 amino acids long.

The chain joins TRBV6-4 to TRBJ1-1; 7 bases match TRBD1. Germline CDR1 and CDR2: MRHNA and SNTAGT. CDR3 length: 14 amino acids. V was clipped by 0 bases and J by 4 bases; unmatched bases: 2. As DNA, the CDR3 is TGTGCCAGCAGTGACTCAAACAGGGGCACTGAAGCTTTCTTT. This gives the protein CASSDSNRGTEAFF.

This chain links TRBV24-1 with TRBJ2-1; 12 nucleotides agree with TRBD2. V shed 3 bases, J shed 11 bases, and the junction held 19 bases outside the gene matches. The CDR3 loop spans 19 amino acids. Germline CDR1 and CDR2: KGHDR and SFDVKD. The CDR3 bases are TGTGCCACCAGTGATAGGACTAGCGGGAAGCCCTTCCCGGGGGGTCAGCAGTTCTTC. Translated: CATSDRTSGKPFPGGQQFF.

V gene TRBV24-1 combines with J gene TRBJ1-1, with D maybe TRBD1 (5 bases). Germline V gives CDR1 KGHDR, CDR2 SFDVKD. CDR3 length: 13 amino acids. The germline V and J ends were trimmed by 3 bases and 3 bases, with 7 bases remaining between them. The CDR3 here is CATSDDSYTEAFF. CDR3 nucleotides: TGTGCCACCAGTGATGACAGCTACACTGAAGCTTTCTTT.

This chain connects TRBV19 to TRBJ1-2; no definite D call. Germline CDR1 is LNHDA and CDR2 is SQIVND (reference sequence). The V end lost 7 bases, the J end lost 0 bases, and 12 bases lay between the germline ends. This CDR3 comprises 14 residues. In DNA, the CDR3 is TGTGCCAGTACTCGGATGGGAGCTAACTATGGCTACACCTTC. This sequence encodes CASTRMGANYGYTF.

The chain has TRBV18 and TRBJ1-3; D unclear. The CDR3 is 15 amino acids. Germline CDR1 reads KGHSH; CDR2 reads LQKENI. The V end lost 3 bases, the J end lost 0 bases, and 9 bases lay between the germline ends. CDR3 nucleotides: TGTGCCAGCTCACCTGTTGGCAGCTCTGGAAACACCATATATTTT. It yields the protein CASSPVGSSGNTIYF.

CDR3 region: CASRDRGARSGELFF. The CDR3 nucleotides read TGTGCCAGCAGGGACAGGGGTGCACGGTCCGGGGAGCTGTTTTTT. The chain uses TRBV6-5 and TRBJ2-2, with TRBD1 matching over 9 bases. CDR1 and CDR2 (germline): MNHEY, SVGAGI. The CDR3 is 15 residues long. J was trimmed by 6 bases and V by 6 bases; bases with no gene match: 8.

V and J are TRBV7-9 and TRBJ2-2; a possible D gene is TRBD1 (5 bases). Trimming shortened V by 4 bases and J by 1 base, and 13 bases separated the two germline ends. The CDR3 consists of 16 residues. Germline-derived CDR1 and CDR2 are SEHNR and FQNEAQ (reference sequence). The CDR3 reads CASSSDSTLNTGELFF. The CDR3, as DNA: TGTGCCAGCAGCTCCGACAGTACTTTGAACACCGGGGAGCTGTTTTTT.

The chain is built from TRBV2 and TRBJ1-4, with D tentatively TRBD1 (5 bases). In germline, CDR1 is SNHLY, CDR2 FYNNEI. This CDR3 comprises 14 residues. Deletions cut 6 bases from V and 5 bases from J, with 13 bases between. This CDR3 is CASRARGLNEKLFF. CDR3 nucleotide sequence: TGTGCCAGCAGGGCTCGGGGACTAAATGAAAAACTGTTTTTT.